This T cell receptor beta chain was profiled in a study of T cell responses to AZD1222 COVID-19 vaccine (dated by TCRdb to the early 2020s). With regard to the full study: AZD1222 recipients given second doses at about 4 weeks or at about 12 weeks were pooled, since spike-specific TCR depth and breadth were not found to differ between the two schedules. A total of 233 trial participants underwent TCR sequencing, of whom 207 received two doses of AZD1222 and roughly 25 received two doses of the MenACWY control vaccine. Enrollment into the trials was organized by age into subgroups of 18-55, 56-69 and 70-plus years, and those subgroups contained roughly 150, 30 and 60 TCR-sequenced participants, respectively. Study-level results and caveats: The whole spike protein was spanned by vaccine-associated CD4 TCRs, and dominant responses were seen in regions 160-218 and 743-854. The 56-69-year group was small, and its depth increase did not reach significance, likely because of low power. Conclusions about previously exposed vaccinees are limited, since just 5 to 7 AZD1222 recipients were seropositive for SARS-CoV-2 at baseline. Epitopes outside the regions mutated in the B.1.351 and B.1.1.7 variants were reportedly recognized by nearly half of the unique spike-specific TCRs. Because no day 14 peak-response samples were available, the repertoires could be characterized only after the peak T cell response. Participants were mostly white British and included more females than males, and it was suggested by the authors that clonal diversity may have been underestimated. A significant rise in spike-specific TCR breadth and depth was observed after two AZD1222 doses relative to day 0 and relative to MenACWY recipients.

Concerning this clone itself: It has no known antigen specificity. The input lacks base qualities; no much larger clone sits a single base away.

The CDR3 regions of human TCRbeta chains were subjected to immunosequencing. Concerning the study's data processing: TCRs in the repertoires were compared against a reference library of SARS-CoV-2-specific TCRs that had been generated with the MIRA antigen-specificity platform. Breadth was defined as the fraction of unique TCRs that were SARS-CoV-2-associated. Depth was defined as the fraction of total T cells that were SARS-CoV-2-associated. Using the MIRA data, every spike-specific TCR was mapped to the spike region that the TCR reacted to and assigned to either a CD4 or a CD8 class. Log10-transformed breadth and depth values were compared by one-way ANOVA with Sidak's multiple comparisons tests. Entries here come from immuneACCESS through TCRdb and include only in-frame sequences with V and J called. Some clones fail to appear in such tables; in the studies checked, an unresolved V gene covers under half of the shortfall, and the cause of the remainder is unknown. D and trimming come from the DNA, and the V and J calls and clone size come from that table. This sample holds around 150,000 clones; approximately 88% were observed only once. Of the sample, 2% to 2.5% is held by the ten largest clones.

The label giving this sample's time point can be read as: baseline before first vaccination. Vaccinee samples came from UK trials COV001 and COV002, including a single-blind randomized controlled phase 2/3 trial of AZD1222 (ChAdOx1 nCoV-19) in healthy adults. Trial participant PBMC samples were collected at day 0 and day 28 after the second dose for TCRbeta chain sequencing. The V and J ends are trimmed by 4 bases and 2 bases, leaving 10 bases between them. Looking up the germline V gene yields CDR1 SGDLS and CDR2 YYNGEE. The CDR3 holds 13 amino acids from the cysteine to the phenylalanine. CDR3 DNA is the only sequence kept; it has 39 bases, read in frame from the first base.

This TCR was sampled from an adult in good health. The sequenced sample was peripheral blood, obtained on day 0 of AZD1222 vaccination. The rearrangement joined TRBV9 to TRBJ2-7, with the D gene not clear enough to name. The DNA is as follows: TGTGCCAGCAGCCCCCCCGACACCTACGAGCAGTACTTC. It is translated as CASSPPDTYEQYF.